The sequence of this T cell receptor beta chain was determined in a study of blood T cell repertoires in COVID-19. Background on the study: The origin of the acute and convalescent COVID-19 samples was the United States, Italy and Spain.

Grouping used clinical history reported by participants in a survey and questionnaire. The length of the CDR3 is 14 residues. The V end was cut by 5 bases, the J end by 4 bases, with 12 bases between. Per germline, CDR1 SEHNR and CDR2 FQNEAQ (reference sequence). The method was immunoSEQ multiplex PCR; TCRdb's version includes in-frame clones alone and lacks a portion of them. This sample has hundreds of thousands of clones; approximately 85% occur once, and the top ten carry around 2.1%. This clone was observed a few times. The sequenced sample was PBMCs or T cells enriched from blood (not recorded which). This chain links TRBV7-9 with TRBJ1-5, with D unresolved. The receptor was derived from a woman between 35 and 50 years old with acute COVID-19. The CDR3 sequence: CASSAVGGNQPQHF. In nucleotides, the CDR3 is TGTGCCAGCAGCGCAGTAGGAGGGAATCAGCCCCAGCATTTT. The full variable domain, completed using reference TRBV7-9 and TRBJ1-5, is DTGVSQNPRHKITKRGQNVTFRCDPISEHNRLYWYRQTLGQGPEFLTYFQNEAQLEKSRLLSDRFSAERPKGSFSTLEIQRTEQGDSAMYLCASSAVGGNQPQHFGDGTRLSIL.